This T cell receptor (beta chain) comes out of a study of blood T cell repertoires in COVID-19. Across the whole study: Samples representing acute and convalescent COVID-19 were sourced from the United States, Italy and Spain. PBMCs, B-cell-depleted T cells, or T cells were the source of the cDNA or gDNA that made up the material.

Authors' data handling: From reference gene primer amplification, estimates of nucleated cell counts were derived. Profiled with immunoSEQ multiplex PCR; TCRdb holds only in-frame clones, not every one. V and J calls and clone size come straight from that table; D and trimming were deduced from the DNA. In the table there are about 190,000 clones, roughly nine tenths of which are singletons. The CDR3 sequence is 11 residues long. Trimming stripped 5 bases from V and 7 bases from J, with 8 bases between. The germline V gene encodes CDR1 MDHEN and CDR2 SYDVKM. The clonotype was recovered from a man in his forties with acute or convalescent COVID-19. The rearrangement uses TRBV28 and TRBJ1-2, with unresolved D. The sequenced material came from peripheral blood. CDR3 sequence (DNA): TGTGCCAGCAGTCAACGAGGTGGCTACACCTTC. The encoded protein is CASSQRGGYTF.